A selection of T cell receptor beta chains follows, all from one sample in a study of blood T cells in healthy people across ages. Using its own MiXCR run on the 5' RACE reads, TCRdb lists one record per CDR3 protein. Here the sample spans about 1.5 million distinct CDR3 sequences, approximately 43% being singletons. Sequenced input: blood. These receptors were taken from a woman aged 18-29 years in good health. Each CDR3 is given with its conserved first and last residue. The order of the fields is clone size, V gene, D gene, J gene, CDR3 DNA, CDR3 protein. A D gene is named only where the DNA matches it firmly. Clone size is given for some rows only: seen once, a few or many times, or a class if the clone is expanded.

.	TRBV6-6	TRBD2	TRBJ2-5	TGTGCCAGCATCTCGGGAGGGGAGACCCAGTACTTC	CASISGGETQYF
.	TRBV7-9	TRBD1	TRBJ1-2	TGTGCCAGCAGCTTAGAGATGACAGGGCGGCGTGGCTACACCTTC	CASSLEMTGRRGYTF
few	TRBV6-2/TRBV6-3	.	TRBJ1-5	TGTGCCAGCAGGAGGGGGGAGGGTGGCCAGCCCCAGCATTTT	CASRRGEGGQPQHF
.	TRBV2	.	TRBJ2-3	TGTGCCAGCAGGTTTGTAAGCACAGATACGCAGTATTTT	CASRFVSTDTQYF
few	TRBV27	.	TRBJ1-1	TGTGCCAGCAGTCCGTCAAGGGGAAACATGAACACTGAAGCTTTCTTT	CASSPSRGNMNTEAFF
many	TRBV6-5	TRBD1	TRBJ2-7	TGTGCCAGCAGGCCAACCCTCCGGGACAGAAGCTACGAGCAGTACTTC	CASRPTLRDRSYEQYF
.	TRBV2	.	TRBJ1-4	TGTGCCAGCAGTCCCGACATTGATGAAAAACTGTTTTTT	CASSPDIDEKLFF
few	TRBV25-1	.	TRBJ1-1	TGTGCCAGCAGTACCCAGGCCGGGTTCACTGAAGCTTTCTTT	CASSTQAGFTEAFF
.	TRBV2	TRBD2	TRBJ2-5	TGTGCCTCCGCCGCATTGTGGGGGGGGCAAGAGACCCAGTACTTC	CASAALWGGQETQYF
.	TRBV7-2	.	TRBJ2-5	TGTGCCAGCAGCACCGCCCGGACAGATAAAGAGACCCAGTACTTC	CASSTARTDKETQYF